Detailed here is one T cell receptor (beta chain). This sample is drawn from a study of cytomegalovirus exposure and HLA in healthy donors. Study-wide context: The 130 or so validation repertoires, a later analysis reported, used the same platform as the roughly 700 repertoires from the first cohort.

Profiled with immunoSEQ multiplex PCR; TCRdb holds only in-frame clones, not every one. Here the sample spans some 170,000 clones, 86% being singletons. This CDR3 comprises 16 residues. Per germline, CDR1 SGHTA and CDR2 FQGNSA. V lost 8 bases, J lost 5 bases, and 19 bases lay in between. Sequencing was carried out using PBMCs. The chain links TRBV7-2 to TRBJ1-6; D may be TRBD1 (6 bases). This TCR was sampled from a man aged 18 to 35 in good health and CMV-seropositive. CDR3 sequence (DNA): TGTGCCAGCGGGAGACAGATGGGGGCGGATAATTCACCCCTCCACTTT. Translated: CASGRQMGADNSPLHF.